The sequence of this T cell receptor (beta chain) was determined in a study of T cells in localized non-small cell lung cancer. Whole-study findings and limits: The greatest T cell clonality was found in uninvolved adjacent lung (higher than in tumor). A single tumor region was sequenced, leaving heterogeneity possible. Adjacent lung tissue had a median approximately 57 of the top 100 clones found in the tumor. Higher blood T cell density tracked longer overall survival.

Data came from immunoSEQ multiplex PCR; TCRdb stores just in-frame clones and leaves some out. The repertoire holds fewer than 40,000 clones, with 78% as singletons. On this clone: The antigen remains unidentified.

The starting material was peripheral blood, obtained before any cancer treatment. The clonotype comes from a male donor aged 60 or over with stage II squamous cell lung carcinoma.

The DNA for the CDR3 is TGCGCCAGCAGCCCGCGGGGGACAGGAGCCTACGAGCAGTACTTC. Translated: CASSPRGTGAYEQYF. The rearrangement joins TRBV5-1 to TRBJ2-7, with TRBD1 as a possible D gene (8 bases). The CDR3 contains 15 residues. Germline CDR1 is SGHRS and CDR2 is YFSETQ. Trimming took 4 bases from V and 2 from J, leaving 16 bases between them.